This paragraph reports one T cell receptor (beta chain). Its matching antigen is unknown. The data were taken from a study of STAT3 mutations in large granular lymphocyte leukemia. Whole-study findings and limits: At least one immunodominant TCR beta clonotype appeared in every T-cell large granular lymphocyte leukemia patient. In about 30% of the 18 patients, new TCR clonotypes emerged after therapy.

Here immunoSEQ multiplex PCR was the method, and the copy in TCRdb shows in-frame clones only, minus some. In the table there are around 6,600 clones, about 35% of which are singletons. The sample comprised peripheral blood mononuclear cells. The receptor comes from a woman aged 35 to 49 with T-cell large granular lymphocyte leukemia. Some clones in this sample may be carry-over from other donors' samples.

The CDR3 DNA is TGTGCCAGCAGCTTGACCCTCGGGGGCACTGAAGCTTTCTTT. Encoded protein: CASSLTLGGTEAFF. This sequence joins TRBV5-6 and TRBJ1-1, with TRBD1 as a possible D gene (5 bases). The CDR3 runs 14 residues. V lost 1 base, J lost 4 bases, and 11 bases lay in between. Looked up from germline, CDR1 is SGHDT and CDR2 is YYEEEE.